The 8 T cell receptor beta chains in this list originate from one sample, sequenced in a study of shared clonotypes between healthy human individuals. Here immunoSEQ multiplex PCR was the method, and the copy in TCRdb shows in-frame clones only, minus some. The sample carries around 600,000 clones, 95% to 98% recorded once. Positively selected for CCR7, the CD45RO-negative cells used as naive CD8 cells excluded terminally differentiated effector memory CD45RA+ cells. Sequenced input: naive CD8+ T cells sorted from blood. Receptor source: a young man in good health.

A single count supports this clone. The genes are TRBV28 and TRBJ1-2; 7 bases map to TRBD1. V shed 4 bases and J 0 bases; nucleotides not matched to a gene: 8. The V gene's germline CDR1 is MDHEN and CDR2 SYDVKM. This CDR3 is 16 amino acids long. The CDR3 region has the DNA TGTGCCAGCAGTTCGCCACGGGACAGAGCTAACTATGGCTACACCTTC. The encoded protein is CASSSPRDRANYGYTF.

The gene calls are TRBV11-3 and TRBJ1-4; D unclear. This CDR3 has 13 amino acids. CDR1 and CDR2 from the germline V gene are SGHNT and YENEEA. Trimming removed 2 bases at V and 7 bases at J, with 8 bases between. The DNA for the CDR3 is TGTGCCAGCAGCTTACGGGAGGGTGAAAAACTGTTTTTT. It codes for CASSLREGEKLFF.

The V call is TRBV11-2, the J call TRBJ2-3, with TRBD2 matching over 10 bases. This CDR3 has 16 residues. J was trimmed by 1 base and V by 4 bases; bases with no gene match: 5. Looked up from germline, CDR1 is SGHAT and CDR2 is FQNNGV. The CDR3 protein is CASSSRTSGRTDTQYF. CDR3 bases: TGTGCCAGCAGCTCTCGGACTAGCGGACGCACAGATACGCAGTATTTT.

This chain connects TRBV5-1 to TRBJ2-5, with a possible D match to TRBD1 (7 bases). Per the germline V gene, CDR1 is SGHRS and CDR2 is YFSETQ. The CDR3 extends over 16 amino acids. The V end lost 2 bases, the J end lost 5 bases, and 19 bases lay between the germline ends. Here the CDR3 reads CASSFSSERQGETQYF. The CDR3 coding sequence is TGCGCCAGCAGCTTCTCTAGCGAGCGACAGGGCGAGACCCAGTACTTC.

As for this clone: Relative to the germline gene, one junction end is altered; a read error may explain this. This chain joins TRBV6-5 and TRBJ1-5, with D hard to call. Germline V gene data show CDR1 as MNHEY and CDR2 as SVGAGI. This CDR3 comprises 15 residues. The CDR3 DNA reads TGTGCCAGCAGTTACGGCAGGCCTGGTAATCAACCCCAGCATTTT. It yields the protein CASSYGRPGNQPQHF.

This sequence joins TRBV27 and TRBJ2-5; D is undetermined. Germline CDR1 and CDR2: MNHEY and SMNVEV (reference sequence). The ends were cut back, 5 bases at V and 5 bases at J, with 9 bases in the middle. The CDR3 totals 12 residues. CDR3 sequence reads: CASSKHVETQYF. DNA of the CDR3: TGTGCCAGCAGTAAGCACGTGGAGACCCAGTACTTC.

The chain recombines TRBV6-5 with TRBJ2-7, with 7 bases identical to TRBD2. CDR1 is MNHEY, CDR2 SVGAGI, per germline. CDR3 length: 16 residues. V lost 0 bases, J lost 4 bases, and 9 bases stayed unmatched. The CDR3 sequence is CASSYSSAGVKYEQYF. The CDR3 nucleotides are TGTGCCAGCAGTTACTCGTCTGCGGGGGTGAAATACGAGCAGTACTTC.

The chain employs TRBV7-6 and TRBJ2-7; 8 bases agree with TRBD2. Germline V gene lookup returns CDR1 SGHVS and CDR2 FNYEAQ. The CDR3 sequence is 14 residues long. The J segment lost 3 bases and the V segment lost 5 bases, leaving 6 bases of the junction unmatched. The CDR3 sequence: CASSQGTSGYEQYF. In nucleotides, the CDR3 is TGTGCCAGCAGCCAGGGGACTAGTGGCTACGAGCAGTACTTC. The full variable domain, completed using reference TRBV7-6 and TRBJ2-7, is GAGVSQSPRYKVTKRGQDVALRCDPISGHVSLYWYRQALGQGPEFLTYFNYEAQQDKSGLPNDRFSAERPEGSISTLTIQRTEQRDSAMYRCASSQGTSGYEQYFGPGTRLTVT.